These T cell receptor beta chains were read from a single sample in a study of cytomegalovirus exposure and HLA in healthy donors. Repertoires were generated with immunoSEQ multiplex PCR, while TCRdb's copy carries only in-frame clones and drops some. Among 60,000 to 65,000 clones listed, 90% to 96% were seen once. What was sequenced was PBMCs. The receptors originated from a woman younger than 30 in good health and CMV-seronegative. Each CDR3 is given with its conserved first and last residue. D genes are given only for firm matches. A row's size may be missing; if present it is once, few, many or a size class.

j_gene	d_gene	v_gene	abundance	CDR3nt	CDR3aa
TRBJ2-5	-	TRBV19	-	TGTGCCAGTAGTGCGAGACTAGGGTCGGAGACCCAGTACTTC	CASSARLGSETQYF
TRBJ2-1	TRBD2	TRBV2	-	TGTGCCAGCCGCCGACTTCGGCTAGCGGAAACGAGCTCCTACAATGAGCAGTTCTTC	CASRRLRLAETSSYNEQFF
TRBJ2-1	TRBD2	TRBV19	-	TGTGCCAGTAGTGCCGGGACTAGCGATTACAATGAGCAGTTCTTC	CASSAGTSDYNEQFF
TRBJ1-1	TRBD1	TRBV7-2	-	TGTGCCAGCAGCGTCCGCAGGGGGCCGGACACTGAAGCTTTCTTT	CASSVRRGPDTEAFF
TRBJ2-7	-	TRBV7-3	-	TGTGCCAGCAGCTTAGGGGGGCGGGGGTACGAGCAGTACTTC	CASSLGGRGYEQYF
TRBJ1-2	-	TRBV7-9	-	TGTGCCAGCAGCTTGGGGCAATTGAACTATGGCTACACCTTC	CASSLGQLNYGYTF
TRBJ1-2	TRBD1	TRBV5-1	-	TGCGCCAGCAGCTTGCCAGGGGGCTACGGCTACACCTTC	CASSLPGGYGYTF
TRBJ1-2	-	TRBV7-2	-	TGTGCCAGCAGCTTACTAGCAGGGGCAGGCTATGGCTACACCTTC	CASSLLAGAGYGYTF
TRBJ2-3	-	TRBV6-4	-	TGTGCCAGCAGTGACTCTGCGGGGAGCACAGATACGCAGTATTTT	CASSDSAGSTDTQYF
TRBJ2-5	TRBD2	TRBV2	-	TGTGCCAGCAGCCCGGGACTAGCAGCCCGGGAGACCCAGTACTTC	CASSPGLAARETQYF
TRBJ1-4	-	TRBV7-9	-	TGTGCCAGCAGCCGGACATTCCGCAATGAAAAACTGTTTTTT	CASSRTFRNEKLFF
TRBJ2-5	TRBD2	TRBV4-3	-	TGCGCCAGCAGCCAAGGGGGACTAGCGGGGGGGAGGGAGACCCAGTACTTC	CASSQGGLAGGRETQYF
TRBJ2-7	-	TRBV4-2	-	TGTGCCAGCAGCCAAGAAGACCTAGGGGGGGGGCCCTACGAGCAGTACTTC	CASSQEDLGGGPYEQYF
TRBJ1-5	-	TRBV6-1	few	TGTGCCAGCAGTACCCAGAGAAGGTCGGGGCAGCCCCAGCATTTT	CASSTQRRSGQPQHF
TRBJ1-3	-	TRBV9	-	TGTGCCAGCAGCCCCGGGGGGGGGCGCTCTGGAAACACCATATATTTT	CASSPGGGRSGNTIYF
TRBJ2-7	TRBD1	TRBV19	-	TGTGCCAGTAGTATAGCCGGGACAGGGAGGTCCTACGAGCAGTACTTC	CASSIAGTGRSYEQYF
TRBJ2-3	TRBD2	TRBV9	-	TGTGCCAGCAGCGTATGGGGCGGGGGATCAGATACGCAGTATTTT	CASSVWGGGSDTQYF
TRBJ2-1	TRBD2	TRBV28	-	TGTGCCAGCAGTTTATGGTCTTGGGCTAGCGGCTACAATGAGCAGTTCTTC	CASSLWSWASGYNEQFF
TRBJ2-3	-	TRBV28	-	TGTGCCAGCAGTTTATTTTCCCCCCAGTCGGATACGCAGTATTTT	CASSLFSPQSDTQYF
TRBJ2-5	-	TRBV19	-	TGTGCCAGTAGTATACGCCAGGGGCTGGACCAAGAGACCCAGTACTTC	CASSIRQGLDQETQYF
TRBJ2-3	TRBD2	TRBV11-3	-	TGTGCCAGCAGCCGAGGACTAGCGGCCACCCTGGATACGCAGTATTTT	CASSRGLAATLDTQYF
TRBJ1-2	-	TRBV5-4	-	TGTGCCAGCAGCGGGGGGGTCTTCTATGGCTACACCTTC	CASSGGVFYGYTF
TRBJ1-5	-	TRBV6-1	-	TGTGCCAGCAAGATCAGCAGGGATCAGCCCCAGCATTTT	CASKISRDQPQHF
TRBJ1-1	TRBD1	TRBV18	-	TGTGCCAGCTCACCGCAGGGGGTTAACACTGAAGCTTTCTTT	CASSPQGVNTEAFF
TRBJ2-1	-	TRBV27	-	TGTGCCAGCAGTTTATCGGGCGGGGCTTCCTACAATGAGCAGTTCTTC	CASSLSGGASYNEQFF
TRBJ2-1	-	TRBV5-1	-	TGCGCCAGCAGCTTGGACGGCGGAGCCTACAATGAGCAGTTCTTC	CASSLDGGAYNEQFF
TRBJ2-3	TRBD1	TRBV25-1	-	TGTGCCAGCAGTGTGCAGGGGGCTACAGATACGCAGTATTTT	CASSVQGATDTQYF
TRBJ2-7	-	TRBV25-1	-	TGTGCCAGCAGGCCGGCAGGGCTTGCCGAGCAGTACTTC	CASRPAGLAEQYF
TRBJ1-2	-	TRBV13	-	TGTGCCAGCAGCCTGGGGCGGGAAAGCCCCGGCTATGGCTACACCTTC	CASSLGRESPGYGYTF
TRBJ2-1	TRBD2	TRBV10-1	-	TGCGCCAGCAGTGGACTAGCGGGGGGGCCGGGGGCCGGTGAGCAGTTCTTC	CASSGLAGGPGAGEQFF
TRBJ1-4	-	TRBV5-1	-	TGCGCCAGCAGGGCGGGGGCAACTAATGAAAAACTGTTTTTT	CASRAGATNEKLFF
TRBJ1-5	-	TRBV7-2	-	TGTGCCAGCAGCACAGCGGGACACCGCAATCAGCCCCAGCATTTT	CASSTAGHRNQPQHF
TRBJ2-1	TRBD2	TRBV5-4	once	TGTGCCAGCAGCTTGGAAAGTAGCGGGGGGGCCGATGAGCAGTTCTTC	CASSLESSGGADEQFF
TRBJ2-6	-	TRBV5-4	-	TGTGCCAGCAGCCCAACAGGGTCTGGGGCCAACGTCCTGACTTTC	CASSPTGSGANVLTF
TRBJ1-1	-	TRBV4-2	-	TGTGCCAGCAGCCAGGTCCCCGACAGAAACACTGAAGCTTTCTTT	CASSQVPDRNTEAFF
TRBJ2-3	TRBD1	TRBV7-6	-	TGTGGCAGCAGCCCGATGCCGAACGGACAGGGGGAGAAAGATACGCAGTATTTT	CGSSPMPNGQGEKDTQYF
TRBJ2-2	-	TRBV7-8	-	TGTGCCAGCAGCTTAAAGGTGGGGGGGCACGCGAACACCGGGGAGCTGTTTTTT	CASSLKVGGHANTGELFF
TRBJ1-1	-	TRBV27	-	TGTGCCAGCAGCCCCCGGAACGGGGCTGAAGCTTTCTTT	CASSPRNGAEAFF